The next 30 T cell receptor beta chains were all read from a single sample in a study of T cells after yellow fever vaccination. TCRdb redid the calling of the 5' RACE reads with MiXCR, one entry per CDR3 protein. The sample contains 250,000 to 400,000 distinct CDR3 sequences, around 4.5% of which appear only once. This specimen was PBMCs, taken 15 days after the yellow fever booster vaccination. The receptor source for this set is a man between 18 and 29 years old who received the YFV17D yellow fever vaccine.

Only a few counts were recorded for this clonotype. The chain's CDR3 is CAWRTWEQFF. Here the CDR3 DNA reads TGTGCCTGGAGGACATGGGAGCAGTTCTTC. V is TRBV30 and J is TRBJ2-1; D unclear. Germline CDR1 reads GTSNPN; CDR2 reads SVGIG (reference sequence). V was shortened by 3 bases and J by 10 bases, with 7 bases between the two germline ends. This CDR3 spans 10 amino acids.

The chain uses TRBV5-5 and TRBJ2-1; no definite D call. CDR3 length: 12 residues. The V end lost 0 bases, the J end lost 9 bases, and 7 bases lay between the germline ends. Germline V gene data show CDR1 as SGHKS and CDR2 as YYEKEE (reference sequence). The CDR3 sequence: CASSLGGPEQFF. CDR3 coding DNA: TGTGCCAGCAGCTTGGGGGGTCCTGAGCAGTTCTTC.

To note about this clonotype: This could be a read error, since a much larger clone is one nucleotide away. This chain joins TRBV7-9 and TRBJ2-5; 8 nucleotides line up with TRBD1. The CDR3 consists of 15 residues. The germline V gene encodes CDR1 SEHNR and CDR2 FQNEAQ (reference sequence). The CDR3 here is CASSTLTGAQETQSF. As DNA, the CDR3 is TGTGCCAGCAGCACCCTGACAGGGGCGCAAGAGACCCAGTCCTTC.

This clonotype was found many times. V and J are TRBV7-6 and TRBJ2-7, with TRBD1 identical over 9 bases. Unmatched junction bases numbered 2, after V lost 2 bases and J lost 3 bases. Germline V lookup: CDR1 SGHVS, CDR2 FNYEAQ. This CDR3 has 14 amino acids. The CDR3 nucleotides read TGTGCCAGCAGCTTAAGACAGGGGGACTACGAGCAGTACGTC. Residues: CASSLRQGDYEQYV.

As concerns this clonotype: Compared with germline, one end of the junction differs, possibly owing to a read error. The chain carries TRBV7-8 and TRBJ2-5, with D possibly being TRBD1 or TRBD2 (6 bases each). From germline, CDR1 is SGHVS and CDR2 FQNEAQ. This CDR3 comprises 18 residues. CDR3 in DNA: TGTGCCAGCAGCCTAGCAAAATTTGGGGGGCGGAGGATGGAGACCCAGTACTTC. As protein: CASSLAKFGGRRMETQYF.

This clonotype was counted a single time. This sequence joins TRBV30 and TRBJ2-1; D remains unclear. CDR1 is GTSNPN and CDR2 is SVGIG in the germline V gene (reference sequence). This CDR3 spans 14 amino acids. Trimming stripped 4 bases from V and 2 bases from J, with 12 bases between. The CDR3, as DNA: TGTGCCTGGACCTGGAGTGGCGCCTACAATGAGCAGTTCTTC. Translating it yields CAWTWSGAYNEQFF.

This clonotype showed up many times. This chain connects TRBV5-1 to TRBJ1-2, with 7 bases matching TRBD1. Germline V gives CDR1 SGHRS, CDR2 YFSETQ. The V and J ends lost 4 bases and 4 bases, in that order; junction bases with no gene match: 10. The CDR3 length is 15 residues. For the CDR3, the DNA is TGCGCCAGCAGCCTCCGAAGGGGGCAGGGCTATGGCTACACCTTC. This gives the protein CASSLRRGQGYGYTF.

This clonotype was found many times. The V gene is TRBV7-9, the J gene TRBJ2-5; possible D gene TRBD2, 6 bases. Germline V gene data show CDR1 as SEHNR and CDR2 as FQNEAQ (reference sequence). The CDR3 sequence is 15 residues long. V dropped 0 bases and J dropped 2 bases, with 10 bases sitting between them. DNA of the CDR3: TGTGCCAGCAGCTTAGCCTGGGCGGGACAAGAGACCCAGTACTTC. Amino acids: CASSLAWAGQETQYF.

The J gene is TRBJ2-6, the V gene TRBV6-6; D ambiguous. Germline CDR1 is MNHNY and CDR2 is SVGAGI (reference sequence). This CDR3 spans 14 amino acids. V lost 2 bases and J 0 bases, leaving 2 bases between the germline ends. CDR3 protein: CASSYLSGANVLTF. In nucleotides, the CDR3 is TGTGCCAGCAGTTACCTCTCTGGGGCCAACGTCCTGACTTTC.

V and J are TRBV5-6 and TRBJ2-5; no reliable D call. The ends were cut back, 4 bases at V and 2 bases at J, with 15 bases in the middle. This CDR3 has 15 amino acids. From germline, CDR1 is SGHDT and CDR2 YYEEEE. The CDR3 DNA reads as TGTGCCAGCAGCACAAAAACGGTATATCAAGAGACCCAGTACTTC. Protein sequence: CASSTKTVYQETQYF.

This clonotype was seen many times. This chain joins TRBV7-2 and TRBJ2-7; D gene uncertain. The germline gives CDR1 SGHTA, CDR2 FQGNSA. This CDR3 is built from 12 residues. Trimming took off 4 bases at V and 6 bases at J, with 10 bases between the two ends. Here the CDR3 DNA reads TGTGCCAGCAGCTCGCAATCCCTCGAGCAGTACTTC. Amino acids: CASSSQSLEQYF. Full variable domain (remainder filled in from reference TRBV7-2 and TRBJ2-7): GAGVSQSPSNKVTEKGKDVELRCDPISGHTALYWYRQSLGQGLEFLIYFQGNSAPDKSGLPSDRFSAERTGGSVSTLTIQRTQQEDSAVYLCASSSQSLEQYFGPGTRLTVT.

This clonotype was seen a handful of times. The chain uses TRBV14 and TRBJ1-2; D gene unclear. Germline CDR1 is SGHDN and CDR2 is FVKESK. The CDR3 is 14 residues long. The germline V and J ends were trimmed by 1 base and 6 bases, with 12 bases remaining between them. In nucleotides, the CDR3 is TGTGCCAGCAGCCAAGTTTTAGGGATCGATGGCTACACCTTC. Translating it yields CASSQVLGIDGYTF.

This clonotype was seen ten or more times. V and J are TRBV12-5 and TRBJ2-7; 8 bases map to TRBD2. The CDR3 loop spans 18 amino acids. Germline V CDR1 and CDR2: LGHNT, FRNRAP. The junction had 16 bases not matched to a gene; V was cut back by 6 bases and J by 0 bases. The CDR3 sequence: CASGPGVAGTLSSYEQYF. Written as DNA, the CDR3 is TGTGCTAGTGGACCCGGGGTAGCGGGGACCTTGAGCTCCTACGAGCAGTACTTC.

The chain combines TRBV5-1 with TRBJ1-4; 10 bases align to TRBD1. The CDR3 extends over 14 amino acids. Looked up from germline, CDR1 is SGHRS and CDR2 is YFSETQ. Germline trimming cut 5 bases from V and 8 bases from J; bases unmatched to any gene: 6. CDR3 sequence reads: CASSRGTGAEKLFF. In DNA, the CDR3 is TGCGCCAGCAGTCGCGGGACAGGGGCCGAAAAACTGTTTTTT.

At least ten counts were recorded for this clonotype. The V gene is TRBV29-1, the J gene TRBJ1-2; 8 positions agree with TRBD1. This CDR3 region has 15 residues. Germline V gene sequence: CDR1 SQVTM, CDR2 ANQGSEA. The J segment lost 4 bases and the V segment lost 1 base, leaving 8 bases of the junction unmatched. CDR3 bases: TGCAGCGTTGAAGTGCTGGGACAGGCCACCTATGGCTACACCTTC. It specifies CSVEVLGQATYGYTF.

This clonotype was detected a few times. The V and J genes are TRBV5-1 and TRBJ2-1; 8 bases are a match to TRBD2. V shed 4 bases, J shed 6 bases, and the junction held 9 bases outside the gene matches. Germline V CDR1 and CDR2: SGHRS, YFSETQ. The CDR3 spans 15 residues. Written as DNA, the CDR3 is TGCGCCAGCAGCCGGGCGGGACTAGTATCCAATGAGCAGTTCTTC. This gives the protein CASSRAGLVSNEQFF.

This clonotype was counted many times. J is TRBJ1-3 and V is TRBV5-1; D is unclear. V was cut by 5 bases and J by 2 bases, with 2 bases left in between. The CDR3 is 11 residues long. Germline V gene lookup returns CDR1 SGHRS and CDR2 YFSETQ. Written as DNA, the CDR3 is TGCGCCAGCAGGACTGGAAACACCATATATTTT. Amino acids: CASRTGNTIYF.

The chain links TRBV2 to TRBJ2-7, with D maybe TRBD1 (5 bases). The V end lost 8 bases, the J end lost 1 base, and 12 bases lay between the germline ends. Germline V gene sequence: CDR1 SNHLY, CDR2 FYNNEI. The CDR3 loop spans 13 amino acids. The CDR3 spells CASATGDSYEQYF. The CDR3 DNA is TGTGCCAGCGCCACAGGAGATTCCTACGAGCAGTACTTC.

This clonotype was detected a few times. The chain is built from TRBV20-1 and TRBJ2-1; D not certain. The CDR3 totals 15 residues. Germline-derived CDR1 and CDR2 are DFQATT and SNEGSKA (reference sequence). Trimming removed 6 bases from V and 0 bases from J, with 15 bases in between. Written as DNA, the CDR3 is TGCAGTGCCGGAAACCAAATGAGCTCCTACAATGAGCAGTTCTTC. Encoded protein: CSAGNQMSSYNEQFF.

This sequence joins TRBV7-2 and TRBJ2-4; D is unresolved. Trimming left V 5 bases short and J 5 bases short, with 22 bases between. This CDR3 region has 17 residues. The germline CDR1 and CDR2 sequences are SGHTA and FQGNSA. The chain's CDR3 is CASSPPNGLSVENIQYF. The CDR3 bases are TGTGCCAGCAGCCCCCCGAACGGGTTGTCAGTAGAAAACATTCAGTACTTC.

At least ten counts were recorded for this clonotype. This chain links TRBV7-2 with TRBJ1-5; tentative D call: TRBD1 (6 bases). Germline CDR1 SGHTA, CDR2 FQGNSA. Trimming removed 4 bases from V and 1 base from J, with 14 bases in between. This CDR3 has 16 amino acids. Here the CDR3 DNA reads TGTGCCAGCAGCTCACAGGGCTTGGTGAGCAATCAGCCCCAGCATTTT. It yields the protein CASSSQGLVSNQPQHF.

The chain carries TRBV5-1 and TRBJ2-6, with a tentative D call TRBD1 (5 bases). This CDR3 contains 16 residues. The V gene's germline CDR1 is SGHRS and CDR2 YFSETQ. Trimming stripped 5 bases from V and 2 bases from J, with 14 bases between. This chain's CDR3 is CASSVAPGTGANVLTF. In DNA, the CDR3 is TGCGCCAGCAGTGTGGCTCCAGGGACTGGGGCCAACGTCCTGACTTTC.

Many counts were recorded for this clonotype. V and J are TRBV7-2 and TRBJ1-1, with D unclear. The V end lost 1 base, the J end lost 1 base, and 10 bases lay between the germline ends. The CDR3 extends over 15 amino acids. CDR1 is SGHTA, CDR2 FQGNSA, per germline. DNA of the CDR3: TGTGCCAGCAGCTTAGAGGCGGGGAAGAACACTGAAGCTTTCTTT. It specifies CASSLEAGKNTEAFF.

The chain has TRBV12-3 or TRBV12-4 and TRBJ1-1; D not certain. The CDR3 runs to 13 residues. The ends were cut back, 6 bases at V and 4 bases at J, with 12 bases in the middle. As DNA, the CDR3 is TGTGCCAGCAGCGAGATCCTGGGCACTGAAGCTTTCTTT. Protein: CASSEILGTEAFF.

This clonotype was observed a few times. The chain has TRBV5-1 and TRBJ2-3; D might be TRBD1 or TRBD2, each matching 5 bases. This CDR3 is 15 amino acids long. Germline-derived CDR1 and CDR2 are SGHRS and YFSETQ. V gave up 0 bases and J gave up 2 bases, with 10 bases separating them. CDR3: CASSLGRGDTDTQYF. The CDR3 region has the DNA TGCGCCAGCAGCTTGGGGCGAGGGGACACAGATACGCAGTATTTT. The full variable domain, its missing parts supplied by reference TRBV5-1 and TRBJ2-3, is KAGVTQTPRYLIKTRGQQVTLSCSPISGHRSVSWYQQTPGQGLQFLFEYFSETQRNKGNFPGRFSGRQFSNSRSEMNVSTLELGDSALYLCASSLGRGDTDTQYFGPGTRLTVL.

Many counts were recorded for this clonotype. The chain joins TRBV6-5 to TRBJ2-2; D is perhaps TRBD2 (5 bases). V lost 2 bases and J lost 4, with 14 bases in between. This CDR3 region has 16 residues. Per the germline V gene, CDR1 is MNHEY and CDR2 is SVGAGI. CDR3 sequence: CASSYDPADFTGELFF. The CDR3 region has the DNA TGTGCCAGCAGTTACGACCCAGCGGACTTCACCGGGGAGCTGTTTTTT.

This clonotype has a handful of counts. This rearrangement joins TRBV5-1 to TRBJ1-5, with D possibly matching TRBD1 (5 bases). V was clipped by 4 bases and J by 5 bases, with 16 bases between them. Germline V lookup: CDR1 SGHRS, CDR2 YFSETQ. The CDR3 runs to 15 residues. The CDR3 loop is CASSPGQGGDQPQHF. In DNA form, the CDR3 reads TGCGCCAGCAGCCCCGGGCAGGGTGGCGATCAGCCCCAGCATTTT.

J is TRBJ2-1 and V is TRBV7-6; TRBD2 matches 8 bases. CDR1 and CDR2 (germline): SGHVS, FNYEAQ. The CDR3 loop spans 18 amino acids. V lost 0 bases to trimming and J lost 4 bases; unmatched junction nucleotides: 11. CDR3 nucleotides: TGTGCCAGCAGCTTAGCGCTGAAAGCGGGGGCCATTTACAATGAGCAGTTCTTC. This encodes CASSLALKAGAIYNEQFF.

This clonotype was observed a few times. The V call is TRBV5-1, the J call TRBJ2-5; D not certain. This CDR3 comprises 15 residues. V lost 1 base and J 1 base, leaving 11 bases between the germline ends. Germline CDR1 SGHRS, CDR2 YFSETQ. CDR3 DNA: TGCGCCAGCAGCTTGAGTAAGGGCGTCCAAGAGACCCAGTACTTC. Translating gives CASSLSKGVQETQYF. The whole variable domain, remainder taken from reference TRBV5-1 and TRBJ2-5, is KAGVTQTPRYLIKTRGQQVTLSCSPISGHRSVSWYQQTPGQGLQFLFEYFSETQRNKGNFPGRFSGRQFSNSRSEMNVSTLELGDSALYLCASSLSKGVQETQYFGPGTRLLVL.

This chain links TRBV29-1 with TRBJ1-1; D gene unclear. The CDR3 extends over 12 amino acids. V was pared by 3 bases and J by 1 base, with 6 bases between. Germline V lookup: CDR1 SQVTM, CDR2 ANQGSEA. CDR3 residues: CSVDWGNTEAFF. Written as DNA, the CDR3 is TGCAGCGTTGATTGGGGGAACACTGAAGCTTTCTTT.